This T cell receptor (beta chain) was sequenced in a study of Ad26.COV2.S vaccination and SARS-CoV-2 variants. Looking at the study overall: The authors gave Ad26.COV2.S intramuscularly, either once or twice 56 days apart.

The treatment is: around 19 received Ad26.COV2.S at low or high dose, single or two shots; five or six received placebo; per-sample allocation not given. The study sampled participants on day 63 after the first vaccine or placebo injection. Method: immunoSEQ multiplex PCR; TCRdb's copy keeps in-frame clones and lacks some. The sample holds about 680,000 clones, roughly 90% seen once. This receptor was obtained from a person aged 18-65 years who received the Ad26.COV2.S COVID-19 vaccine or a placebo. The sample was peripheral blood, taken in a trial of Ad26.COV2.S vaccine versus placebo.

CDR3 in amino acids: CASSSRTGTGELFF. In DNA, the CDR3 is TGTGCCAGTAGTTCCCGAACCGGGACCGGGGAGCTGTTTTTT. The chain employs TRBV19 and TRBJ2-2; D is unclear. CDR3 length: 14 residues. From germline, CDR1 is LNHDA and CDR2 SQIVND (reference sequence). V was trimmed by 5 bases and J by 5 bases, leaving 12 bases between them.